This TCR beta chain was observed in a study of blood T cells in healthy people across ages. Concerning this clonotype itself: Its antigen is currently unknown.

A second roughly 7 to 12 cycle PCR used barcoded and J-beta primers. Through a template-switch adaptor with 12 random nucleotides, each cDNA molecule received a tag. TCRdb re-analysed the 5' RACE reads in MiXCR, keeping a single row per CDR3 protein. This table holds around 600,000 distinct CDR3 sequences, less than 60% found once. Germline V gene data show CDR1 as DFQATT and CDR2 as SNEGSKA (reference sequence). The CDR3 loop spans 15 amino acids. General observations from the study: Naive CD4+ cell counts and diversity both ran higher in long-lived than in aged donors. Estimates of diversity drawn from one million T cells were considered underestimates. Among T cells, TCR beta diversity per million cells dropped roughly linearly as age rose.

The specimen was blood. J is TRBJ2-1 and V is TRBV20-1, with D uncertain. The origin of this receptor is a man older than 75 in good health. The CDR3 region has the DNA TGCAGCCCAGCCGCCCCCGGCGTCTCCTACAATGAGCAGTTCTTC. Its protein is CSPAAPGVSYNEQFF.